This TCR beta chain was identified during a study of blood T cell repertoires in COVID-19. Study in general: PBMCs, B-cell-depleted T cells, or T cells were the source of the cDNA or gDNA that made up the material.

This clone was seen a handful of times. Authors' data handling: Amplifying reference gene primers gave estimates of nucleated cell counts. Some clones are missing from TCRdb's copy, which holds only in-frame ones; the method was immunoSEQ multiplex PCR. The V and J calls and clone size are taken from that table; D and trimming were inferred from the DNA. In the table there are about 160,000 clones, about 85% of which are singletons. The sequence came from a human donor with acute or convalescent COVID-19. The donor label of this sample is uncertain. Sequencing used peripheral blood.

CDR3 in amino acids: CATRSGQRINTIYF. CDR3 bases: TGTGCCACAAGATCGGGACAGAGAATAAACACCATATATTTT. The chain has TRBV6-6 and TRBJ1-3; 7 bases line up with TRBD1. Unmatched junction bases numbered 12, after V lost 10 bases and J lost 6 bases. Germline loops: CDR1 MNHNY, CDR2 SVGAGI (reference sequence). The CDR3 has 14 amino acids.